This T cell receptor beta chain was recorded in a study of metastatic and nonmetastatic thyroid tumors. Study-wide background: Across blood and tumor or nodule tissue, repertoires from malignant and benign thyroid patients were compared with one another.

The length of the CDR3 is 15 residues. V lost 6 bases and J lost 0, with 12 bases in between. Thyroid surgery had not been preceded by any treatment in any patient. Study findings and constraints: As reported, TCR beta diversity in blood and tumor was significantly higher in malignant thyroid tumors than in benign nodules.

The sample holds a few counts of this clone. Its antigen is not known. Original analysis: In papillary thyroid cancer, a distant-metastasis classifier was built using CDR3 differences across clinicopathological groups. MiXCR reprocessed the PCR reads for TCRdb. These V and J calls are TCRdb output, not the study's own analysis. Of 15,000 to 20,000 clones listed, 30% to 40% were seen once; the top ten hold about 15%. The sample comprised tumor tissue. This TCR came from a female donor with papillary thyroid cancer or a benign thyroid nodule (not recorded which). Some clones in this sample may be carry-over from other donors' samples. J is TRBJ2-1 and V is TRBV12-3 or TRBV12-4, with D unclear. Here the CDR3 DNA reads TGTGCCAGCAGGGGCAAGGAGAGCTCCTACAATGAGCAGTTCTTC. It yields the protein CASRGKESSYNEQFF.